This T cell receptor beta chain was identified during a study of intratumoral heterogeneity in liver cancer. General notes on the study: In the full cohort of around 13 patients, the median age was approximately 63 years and the majority of patients were male. The study combined RNA-seq, DNA sequencing, TCR-seq and SNP array data from multiple regions of hepatocellular carcinoma specimens to study intratumor heterogeneity. The overall cohort comprised about 70 multiregional samples from 14 HCC patients, with 50 to 55 tumoral and approximately 20 adjacent nontumoral regions. Study-wide conclusions, independent of this receptor: The authors acknowledged a relatively low patient number and under-sampled tumor-infiltrating lymphocyte representation as limitations.

From the cysteine up to the phenylalanine, the CDR3 has a length of 13 residues. Just the 39-base CDR3 DNA is kept, in frame starting at base 1. As encoded in the germline V gene, CDR1 is MGHRA while CDR2 is YSYEKL. The junction shows trimming of 4 bases on V and 6 bases on J, and the gene matches do not reach 3 bases of it. All patients had early-stage hepatocellular carcinoma and received no therapy before surgical resection. None of the sampled areas showed macroscopic evidence of necrosis or hemorrhage. TCR sequencing (ImmunoSeq) was performed on multiple regions from two patients. Frozen tissue samples from resection were taken at least 1 cm away from one another. The N label marked samples taken from nontumoral liver tissue adjacent to the tumor. Genomic DNA was extracted from bulk tissue using the DNeasy blood and tissue kit. On this clone: There is no known antigen for this receptor. No base-level quality is on record; no much larger clone is a single base apart.

Using the immunoSEQ assay, the TCR beta chain CDR3 regions were sequenced from genomic DNA. Rearranged VDJ segments were amplified with primers annealing to V and J segments. As for the original processing: The ImmunoSeq Analyzer software was used to compute clonality and richness metrics. Clones with differential abundance between regions were identified with Fisher's exact test combined with a beta-binomial method for additional stringency. TCRdb took this table from immuneACCESS and kept in-frame rearrangements with V and J called. Such tables lack part of the clones; where checked against another copy, unresolved V genes explain under half of the gap, and the rest is unexplained. V and J calls and clone size follow that table, whereas D and trimming were derived from the DNA. This sample is represented by just over 20,000 clones; around 75% of them were singletons. About a sixth of the sample is held by the ten biggest clonotypes.

The source is a woman in her 70s with hepatocellular carcinoma. The source material was tumor-adjacent normal tissue, sampled before any cancer treatment. The V and J segments used are TRBV4-1 and TRBJ1-2, and 9 junctional nucleotides match TRBD1. The nucleotide sequence reads TGCGCCAGCAGCCCCCGGACAGGGGATGGCTACACCTTC. It encodes CASSPRTGDGYTF.